The clone carrying this T cell receptor (beta chain) was found a few times. Its antigen remains unidentified. Production of TCR cDNA was by 5'RACE template switching, which also added a universal primer site and UMIs. TCRdb analysed the 5' RACE reads with MiXCR anew, one entry per CDR3 protein. Seen here are about 350,000 distinct CDR3 sequences, approximately 12% observed once, and the top ten hold around 3%. The V end was cut by 2 bases, the J end by 2 bases, with 14 bases between. CDR3 size: 16 residues. Germline V gives CDR1 SGHAT, CDR2 FQNNGV. This entry belongs to a study of T cells after yellow fever vaccination. Whole-study context: SMART-Seq v4 Ultra Low Input served to prepare low-cell-number fractions. Overall study findings and caveats: Detected again after the booster were most primary-vaccination clones, at nearly 97% CD4 and 88% CD8. Some clonotypes were seen in both the CD4 and the CD8 compartments. These made up a small share and likely arose from convergent recombination.

The sequencing here drew on CD4+ T cells sorted from PBMCs, taken 15 days after the yellow fever booster vaccination. The J gene is TRBJ2-3, the V gene TRBV11-2; D not certain. The origin of this receptor is a man aged 18 to 30 who received the YFV17D yellow fever vaccine. The CDR3 here is CASSLRADPFTDTQYF. Written as DNA, the CDR3 is TGTGCCAGCAGCTTAAGGGCGGACCCCTTCACAGATACGCAGTATTTT. Based on the CDR3 plus reference TRBV11-2 and TRBJ2-3, the full variable domain is EAGVAQSPRYKIIEKRQSVAFWCNPISGHATLYWYQQILGQGPKLLIQFQNNGVVDDSQLPKDRFSAERLKGVDSTLKIQPAKLEDSAVYLCASSLRADPFTDTQYFGPGTRLTVL.